This T cell receptor beta chain was observed in a study of a mutant IDH1 vaccine in newly diagnosed glioma. Some clones are missing from TCRdb's copy, which holds only in-frame ones; the method was immunoSEQ multiplex PCR. The sample contains roughly 70,000 clones, approximately 84% of which appear only once. Documented time point: week 11, during vaccination. The study gave 300 ug of mutant IDH1 20-mer peptide per vaccine dose, with topical imiquimod. As concerns this clone: Its antigen is still unknown.

The study, taken as a whole, reports: Immune responses induced by vaccination arose in roughly 95% of the patients.

The CDR3 runs 13 residues. Germline CDR1 SGHNT, CDR2 YYREEE (reference sequence). V lost 3 bases, J lost 6 bases, and 13 bases lay in between. This specimen was PBMCs, taken from a glioma patient whose treatment included an IDH1 peptide vaccine. The receptor's source is a woman between 45 and 60 years old with glioma. The V and J genes are TRBV5-4 and TRBJ2-7, with D possibly being TRBD2 (6 bases). The CDR3 region is CASSWAGSGEQYF. CDR3 sequence (DNA): TGTGCCAGCAGCTGGGCGGGGAGTGGCGAGCAGTACTTC.